The 2 T cell receptor beta chains below all came from one sample that was sequenced in a study of cytomegalovirus exposure and HLA in healthy donors. PCR involved 60 Vbeta and 13 Jbeta primers. The data were produced by immunoSEQ multiplex PCR, yet TCRdb's version contains in-frame clones alone and is incomplete. The data show under 90,000 clones, with roughly 80% seen just once and under 2.5% held by the top ten. Sample: PBMCs. These receptors were collected from a man aged 35-49 years in good health and CMV-seronegative.

This clone was observed a handful of times. The V call is TRBV28, the J call TRBJ2-1, with TRBD2 matching over 10 bases. The CDR3 has 16 residues. Germline assignment: CDR1 MDHEN and CDR2 SYDVKM. V shed 5 bases, J shed 7 bases, and the junction held 11 bases outside the gene matches. This chain's CDR3 is CASSNFSGRAENEQFF. In DNA form, the CDR3 reads TGTGCCAGCAGTAACTTCAGCGGGAGGGCCGAGAATGAGCAGTTCTTC.

This clone was found many times. This chain joins TRBV30 and TRBJ2-1; 8 nucleotides line up with TRBD1. J lost 8 bases, V lost 1 base, and 4 bases had no gene match. CDR3 length: 13 amino acids. Looked up from germline, CDR1 is GTSNPN and CDR2 is SVGIG (reference sequence). The CDR3: CAWSATGVYEQFF. The DNA for the CDR3 is TGTGCCTGGAGTGCGACAGGGGTCTATGAGCAGTTCTTC.